The rows below give T cell receptor beta chains drawn from one sample of a study of OX40 agonist ivuxolimab in advanced cancers. Using immunoSEQ multiplex PCR, the repertoire was profiled, and TCRdb retains in-frame clones only, with some absent. Of about 100,000 clones listed, about 90% are singletons. The sequencing here drew on CD4+ or CD8+ T cells sorted from blood, taken in a trial of the OX40 agonist ivuxolimab. These receptor sequences come from an adult with an advanced solid tumor such as melanoma, head and neck, liver or kidney cancer. The CDR3 runs from the conserved cysteine through the conserved F or W. The D gene is left open where the match is weak. Not every row has a clone size; where given, it reads once, few, many or a size class.

size	V	J	D	DNA	CDR3
NA	TRBV6-1	TRBJ1-5	TRBD1	TGTGCCAGCAGTGAAGCGCTTACAGGGGGCCGACAGCCCCAGCATTTT	CASSEALTGGRQPQHF
NA	TRBV7-9	TRBJ2-5	NA	TGTGCCAGCAGCTTAGTGGCAGGAGCGTACCAAGAGACCCAGTACTTC	CASSLVAGAYQETQYF
NA	TRBV18	TRBJ2-3	NA	TGTGCCAGCTCCAGAGGGGGGACCGGCCCAGATACGCAGTATTTT	CASSRGGTGPDTQYF
NA	TRBV5-6	TRBJ2-7	NA	TGTGCCAGCAGACGGGGGAGACAGGGCCCCCCGTACGAGCAGTACTTC	CASRRGRQGPPYEQYF
NA	TRBV9	TRBJ2-3	NA	TGTGCCAGCAGTAAAGAACCGGGACTGCAGAGGGGAGATACGCAGTATTTT	CASSKEPGLQRGDTQYF
NA	TRBV19	TRBJ1-2	TRBD1	TGTGCCAGTAGAACGACCCGGGACAGGGTGGGCTATGGCTACACCTTC	CASRTTRDRVGYGYTF
NA	TRBV4-1	TRBJ2-4	NA	TGCGCCAGCAGCGAGGAAAACATTCAGTACTTC	CASSEENIQYF
few	TRBV30	TRBJ1-1	NA	TGTGCCTGGAGTGTATGGGGGAACACTGAAGCTTTCTTT	CAWSVWGNTEAFF
NA	TRBV4-3	TRBJ1-1	NA	TGCGCCAGCAGCCCCTGGGGCGGGAACACTGAAGCTTTCTTT	CASSPWGGNTEAFF
NA	TRBV6-1	TRBJ2-1	NA	TGTGCCAGCATGAAACGGGGCGCGAGGGAGCAGTTCTTC	CASMKRGAREQFF
once	TRBV9	TRBJ2-7	TRBD2	TGTGCCAGCAGCGGACTAGCGGGGAGCCACGAGCAGTACTTC	CASSGLAGSHEQYF
NA	TRBV6-6	TRBJ1-6	NA	TGTGCCAGCAGCTTAACTGGGCACGGTTCACCCCTCCACTTT	CASSLTGHGSPLHF
NA	TRBV18	TRBJ1-5	NA	TGTGCCAGCGCGACTGGGAATCAGCCCCAGCATTTT	CASATGNQPQHF